This T cell receptor beta chain is from a study of vaccination effects on CD4 cells after COVID-19. Findings and limits, study-wide: Early post-infection timepoints were missing from the study, which also had few convalescent patients.

Expansion with viral peptide pools was applied to antigen-specific CD4+ T cells by the ViraFEST assay prior to sequencing. Cultured cells yielded isolated CD4+ T cells after approximately nine days. Participants each got two BNT162b2 or mRNA-1273 vaccine doses. Data came from immunoSEQ multiplex PCR; TCRdb stores just in-frame clones and leaves some out. Of 25,000 or so clones in the sample, about 70% are singletons; the top ten hold about 7.8%. Concerning this clone: Its target is not known.

V lost 2 bases to trimming and J lost 6 bases, with 6 bases between them. The length of the CDR3 is 12 residues. Germline CDR1 MNHEY, CDR2 SVGAGI. The chain employs TRBV6-5 and TRBJ2-3; a weak D match, TRBD1 (6 bases). The receptor was derived from a human donor who received a COVID-19 vaccine. The sample consisted of CD4+ T cells from PBMCs cultured with SARS-CoV-2 spike peptides, taken after COVID-19 vaccination. Written as DNA, the CDR3 is TGTGCCAGCAGTTACCAGGGGGATACGCAGTATTTT. This codes for CASSYQGDTQYF.